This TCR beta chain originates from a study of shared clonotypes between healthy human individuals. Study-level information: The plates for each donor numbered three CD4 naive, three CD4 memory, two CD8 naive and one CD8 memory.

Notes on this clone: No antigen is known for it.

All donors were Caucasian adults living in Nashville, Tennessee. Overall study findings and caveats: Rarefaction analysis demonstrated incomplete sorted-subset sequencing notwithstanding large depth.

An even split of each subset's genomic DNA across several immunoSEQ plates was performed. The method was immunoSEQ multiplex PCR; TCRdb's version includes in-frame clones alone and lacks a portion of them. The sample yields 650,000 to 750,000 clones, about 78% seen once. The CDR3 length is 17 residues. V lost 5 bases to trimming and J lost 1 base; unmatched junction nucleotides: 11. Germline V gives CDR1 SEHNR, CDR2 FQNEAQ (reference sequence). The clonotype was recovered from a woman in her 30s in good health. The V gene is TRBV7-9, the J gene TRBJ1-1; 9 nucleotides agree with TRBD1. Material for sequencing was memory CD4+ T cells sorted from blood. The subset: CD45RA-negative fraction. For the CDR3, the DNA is TGTGCCAGCAGCACGTACAGGGGGCGAGATGCGAACACTGAAGCTTTCTTT. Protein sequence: CASSTYRGRDANTEAFF.